This T cell receptor beta chain originates from a study of shared clonotypes between healthy human individuals (dated by TCRdb to between 2020 and 2021). Notes on the research overall: The cohort comprised a couple of women and a few men aged 18 to 49 years. Per donor, three plates each were used for CD4 naive and CD4 memory, two for CD8 naive, and one for CD8 memory. To estimate repertoire size and how much clonotypes are shared between individuals, the study performed deep sequencing of blood TCR repertoires from a few healthy adults. To increase sequencing depth and limit assay-specific biases, different laboratories used diverse techniques to prepare libraries and sequence TCR repertoires. Leukapheresis yielded between about 0.94 and 8.9 billion PBMCs per donor. What the study reported, not specific to this receptor: Sharing across several donors was observed for approximately 5% of naive CD4, over 3% of naive CD8, 2% to 2.5% of memory CD4, and around 0.4% of memory CD8 clonotypes. Pairwise subsampling led to the expectation that sequencing depth would affect the degree of clonotype sharing among donors. Rarefaction of sorted-subset datasets indicated incomplete sequencing despite the large sequencing depth. Compared with non-shared clonotypes, the clonotypes found in all four sorted-subset donors had higher generation probabilities. The small number of donors limited the genetic and exposure-history diversity represented. Sampling was limited to blood, and TCR repertoires in tissue likely differ from TCR repertoires in blood. Naive subsets generally had larger estimated clonotype richness than memory subsets did.

Of note for this clone: Its antigen remains undetermined. No much larger clone is present one base from it, and per-base qualities are unavailable.

TCR CDR3 regions were amplified from genomic DNA by multiplex PCR using the deep immunoSEQ assay. Extracted genomic DNA from each cell subset was distributed evenly across all wells of several immunoSEQ 96-well plates, and each plate was treated as a replicate. For sorted subsets, around 200 ng genomic DNA, equal to tens of thousands of T cell genomes, was loaded into each replicate PCR. Purified libraries were measured with a Qubit 3.0 fluorometer, size-checked on a Bioanalyzer 2100, and measured again with the KAPA Library Quantification kit. Every immunoSEQ 96-well plate was sequenced on a dedicated single-read 150-cycle Illumina NextSeq 550 flow cell. For the original study's pipeline: Because the immunoSEQ output included only junctional sequences and no quality scores, the filtering could not be the same as the filtering used for full-length reads. Sequences were annotated with PyIR, a Python wrapper for IgBLAST v1.9, and V/J genes and CDR3 were assigned using IMGT germline references. Any read was removed if the V/J assignment was weak (E-value above 1e-6), the CDR3 was missing, or the read contained stop codons, out-of-frame junctions, or ambiguous translated residues. V3J clonotypes were defined as sequences sharing the same inferred V gene, J gene, and CDR3 amino acid sequence. To compute the percentage overlap between repertoires, the number of shared unique clonotypes was divided by the size of the smaller repertoire. Repertoire richness was assessed with RTK rarefaction, the Chao1 estimator, and Recon v2.1 estimates of unobserved clonotypes. Generation probabilities for all TCRbeta clonotypes obtained by the gDNA method from a handful of donors were computed using OLGA. Held by TCRdb, this immuneACCESS table contains in-frame sequences only and omits some clones. Under half of the omission traces to an unresolved V gene where checked; the cause of the rest is unknown. That table is the source of V, J and clone size, and D and trimming were worked out from the DNA. For this sample the table gives around 1.1 million clones, of which 75% to 85% were detected only once. The ten largest clones take up roughly 0.65% of the sample.

The donors were healthy, HIV-negative adults who had no recently reported acute infections or vaccinations. Only Caucasian adults living in Nashville, Tennessee, USA were represented among the donors. CD4+ T cells were enriched through magnetic negative selection, after which naive cells were positively selected on CD45RA and the remaining negative fraction served as the memory subset. Blood was collected by leukapheresis, and PBMCs were isolated by Ficoll-Histopaque density gradient centrifugation and then cryopreserved in liquid nitrogen vapor phase. Analytical flow cytometry was used to check the purity and quantity of every magnetically sorted T cell population. Genomic DNA was isolated from each sorted fraction and quantified by UV absorbance on a Nanodrop 2000c. Material: memory CD4+ T cells from PBMCs. The cell subset or site label corresponds to: CD45RA-negative fraction. This receptor was identified in a man aged 18 to 30 in good health. Some clones in this sample may be carry-over from other donors' samples.

The base sequence is TGTGCCAGCAGCTATTATTCGCCCAACGCAGATACGCAGTATTTT. Translation gives CASSYYSPNADTQYF. The chain is encoded by TRBV7-9 joined to TRBJ2-3, with the D gene not confidently named. V lost 4 bases and J lost 4 bases; the stretch between them is 15 bases long. Measured from the cysteine to the phenylalanine, the CDR3 is 15 residues long. The sequence is cut down to CDR3 DNA, 45 bases in frame from base 1. In the germline V gene (reference sequence), CDR1 corresponds to SEHNR and CDR2 to FQNEAQ.